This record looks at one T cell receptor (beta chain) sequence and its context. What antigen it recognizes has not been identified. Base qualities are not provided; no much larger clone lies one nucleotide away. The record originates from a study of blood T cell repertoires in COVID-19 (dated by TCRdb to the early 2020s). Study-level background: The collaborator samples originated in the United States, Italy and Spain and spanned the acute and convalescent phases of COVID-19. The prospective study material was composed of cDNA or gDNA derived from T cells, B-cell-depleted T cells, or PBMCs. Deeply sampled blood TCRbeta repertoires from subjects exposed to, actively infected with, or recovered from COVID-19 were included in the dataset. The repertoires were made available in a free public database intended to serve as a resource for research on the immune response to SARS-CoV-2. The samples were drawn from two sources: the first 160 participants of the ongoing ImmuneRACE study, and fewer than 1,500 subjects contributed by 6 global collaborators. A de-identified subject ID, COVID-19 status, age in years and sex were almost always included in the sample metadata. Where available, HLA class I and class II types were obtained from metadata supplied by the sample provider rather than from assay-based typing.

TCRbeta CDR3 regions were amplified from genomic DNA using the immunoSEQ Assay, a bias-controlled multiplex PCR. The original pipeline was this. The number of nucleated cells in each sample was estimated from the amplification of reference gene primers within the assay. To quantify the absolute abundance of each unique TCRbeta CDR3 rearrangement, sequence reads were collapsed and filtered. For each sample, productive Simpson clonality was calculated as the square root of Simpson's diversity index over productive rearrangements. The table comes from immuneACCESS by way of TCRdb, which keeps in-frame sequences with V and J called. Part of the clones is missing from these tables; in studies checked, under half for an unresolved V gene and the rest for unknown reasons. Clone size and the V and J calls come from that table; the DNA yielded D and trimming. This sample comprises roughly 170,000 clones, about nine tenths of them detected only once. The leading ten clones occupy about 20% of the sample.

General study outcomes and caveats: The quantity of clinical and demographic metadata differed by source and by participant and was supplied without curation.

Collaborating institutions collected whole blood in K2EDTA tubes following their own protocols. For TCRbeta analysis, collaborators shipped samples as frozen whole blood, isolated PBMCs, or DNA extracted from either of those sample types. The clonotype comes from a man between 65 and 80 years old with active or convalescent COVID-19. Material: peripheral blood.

Here is the DNA: TGTGCCACCAGCCAGACTGGCTATGGCTACACCTTC. It is translated as CATSQTGYGYTF. The chain is made from TRBV24-1 and TRBJ1-2, with no confidently assigned D gene. The CDR3 starts with the cysteine, ends with the phenylalanine, and has 12 residues. The only DNA kept is the CDR3, 36 bases in frame from the first base. V lost 7 bases and J lost 4 bases; the stretch between them is 9 bases long. The germline V gene encodes CDR1 KGHDR and CDR2 SFDVKD.